The table lists the clone carrying this T cell receptor (beta chain) with a few counts. This specimen comes from a study of beta chain features in type 1 diabetes. The CDR3 extends over 14 amino acids. Unmatched junction bases numbered 3, after V lost 2 bases and J lost 5 bases. Per the germline V gene, CDR1 is SGHTA and CDR2 is FQGNSA. Investigators reverse transcribed all isolated RNA, so they sequenced expressed TCRB transcripts. Produced via immunoSEQ multiplex PCR; TCRdb's table is partial and in-frame only. The sample lists some 150,000 clones; under 60% were seen once. The chain employs TRBV7-2 and TRBJ2-3; 8 bases match TRBD1. The source is a man younger than 35 in good health. Source material: Tregs from blood. CDR3 bases: TGTGCCAGCAGCTTACAGGGGGCGGAAGATACGCAGTATTTT. Amino acid sequence: CASSLQGAEDTQYF.